This T cell receptor beta chain came from a study of blood T cell repertoires in COVID-19. V was pared by 3 bases and J by 5 bases, with 11 bases of the junction left unmatched. The CDR3 runs to 16 residues. The germline CDR1 and CDR2 sequences are MDHEN and SYDVKM. Per the authors' pipeline: How many nucleated cells were present was estimated from reference gene primer amplification. The method was immunoSEQ multiplex PCR; TCRdb's version includes in-frame clones alone and lacks a portion of them. That table is the source of V, J and clone size, and D and trimming were worked out from the DNA. The repertoire holds around 140,000 clones, with approximately 90% as singletons.

The receptor was derived from a man between 50 and 59 years old with active or convalescent COVID-19. Input material: peripheral blood. This rearrangement joins TRBV28 to TRBJ2-5; 8 bases agree with TRBD2. CDR3 nucleotide sequence: TGTGCCAGCAGTTTCGGGTTAGCGGGAACTTTTGAGACCCAGTACTTC. Encoded protein: CASSFGLAGTFETQYF.